These 26 T cell receptor beta chains were all obtained from the same sample, sequenced in a study of PD-1 blockade in classical Hodgkin lymphoma. The protocol was immunoSEQ multiplex PCR, while the TCRdb copy is restricted to in-frame clones and leaves out a portion. The sample consists of approximately 96,000 clones, more than 85% of them appearing once. Time point: cycle 4 day 1 (C4D1), after 6 weeks of nivolumab. Every patient had relapsed following autologous stem cell transplantation, and cohorts differed in brentuximab vedotin exposure. The specimen was peripheral blood mononuclear cells (PBMCs), collected before the fourth cycle of nivolumab. These receptors originate from a human donor with classical Hodgkin lymphoma.

The rearrangement links TRBV2 to TRBJ2-3; D unresolved. Germline CDR1 is SNHLY and CDR2 is FYNNEI. V was pared by 5 bases and J by 2 bases, with 2 bases between. The CDR3 runs to 11 residues. The CDR3 nucleotides are TGTGCCAGCAGTACCACAGATACGCAGTATTTT. Translated: CASSTTDTQYF.

The V and J genes are TRBV5-1 and TRBJ1-2; TRBD1 aligns across 8 bases. With 4 bases clipped from V and 3 bases from J, the junction kept 2 bases outside the gene matches. Germline V gene lookup returns CDR1 SGHRS and CDR2 YFSETQ. The CDR3 is 13 amino acids. The CDR3: CASSLQGDYGYTF. The CDR3 nucleotides read TGCGCCAGCAGCCTACAGGGGGACTATGGCTACACCTTC. The full variable domain, its missing parts supplied by reference TRBV5-1 and TRBJ1-2, is KAGVTQTPRYLIKTRGQQVTLSCSPISGHRSVSWYQQTPGQGLQFLFEYFSETQRNKGNFPGRFSGRQFSNSRSEMNVSTLELGDSALYLCASSLQGDYGYTFGSGTRLTVV.

The chain employs TRBV11-3 and TRBJ2-1; 9 positions match TRBD2. Trimming cost V 1 base and J 9 bases; bases outside gene matches: 19. The CDR3 is 19 amino acids. Germline V gene data show CDR1 as SGHNT and CDR2 as YENEEA. CDR3 loop: CASSLGPGTSLGGRPEQFF. The DNA for the CDR3 is TGTGCCAGCAGCTTAGGCCCCGGGACTAGCTTAGGGGGTCGGCCTGAGCAGTTCTTC.

This chain connects TRBV4-2 to TRBJ2-7, with D possibly TRBD1 on 5 matching bases. The CDR3 length is 15 residues. In germline, CDR1 is LGHNA, CDR2 YNFKEQ. The germline V and J ends were trimmed by 4 bases and 5 bases, with 18 bases remaining between them. CDR3 nucleotides: TGTGCCAGCAGCCCCACCGGGCAGGGATACCACGAGCAGTACTTC. It yields the protein CASSPTGQGYHEQYF.

V usage is TRBV29-1 and J usage is TRBJ1-1, with 9 bases aligning to TRBD1. Germline V gene data show CDR1 as SQVTM and CDR2 as ANQGSEA. V shed 7 bases and J 2 bases; nucleotides not matched to a gene: 5. This CDR3 contains 13 residues. The CDR3 DNA reads TGCAGCGCCGACAGGGGGACCAACACTGAAGCTTTCTTT. The encoded protein is CSADRGTNTEAFF.

The rearrangement links TRBV9 to TRBJ2-2; D is undetermined. V lost 0 bases to trimming and J lost 5 bases, with 5 bases between them. Per the germline V gene, CDR1 is SGDLS and CDR2 is YYNGEE. The CDR3 covers 13 residues. The chain's CDR3 is CASSVATTGELFF. CDR3 coding DNA: TGTGCCAGCAGCGTAGCTACGACCGGGGAGCTGTTTTTT.

CDR3 nucleotides: TGTGCCAGCAGCTTAGGTTGGCTAGCTGACGAGCAGTACTTC. Its protein product is CASSLGWLADEQYF. The chain has TRBV11-2 and TRBJ2-7, with D tentatively TRBD2 (5 bases). V was shortened by 1 base and J by 5 bases, with 12 bases between the two germline ends. Germline loops: CDR1 SGHAT, CDR2 FQNNGV. The CDR3 extends over 14 amino acids.

The CDR3 DNA follows: TGTGCCAGCAGCTTGAACAGGGGAAAAGGTGGAAACTACGAGCAGTACTTC. This codes for CASSLNRGKGGNYEQYF. This chain links TRBV7-9 with TRBJ2-7, with TRBD1 identical over 7 bases. V dropped 3 bases and J dropped 3; count of bases not matched to a gene: 14. The CDR3 is 17 residues long. CDR1 is SEHNR and CDR2 is FQNEAQ in the germline V gene (reference sequence).

The chain carries TRBV27 and TRBJ2-1; D assignment may be TRBD1 or TRBD2 (5 bases each). The CDR3 spans 14 residues. Trimming took off 10 bases at V and 3 bases at J, with 16 bases between the two ends. Germline V gene data show CDR1 as MNHEY and CDR2 as SMNVEV (reference sequence). CDR3 sequence reads: CAIPGRLSYNEQFF. DNA for the CDR3: TGTGCCATCCCGGGACGCCTGAGCTACAATGAGCAGTTCTTC.

This clone is a singleton in its sample. The chain uses TRBV6-5 and TRBJ2-7; perhaps TRBD2 as D (6 bases). This CDR3 is built from 16 residues. Per the germline V gene, CDR1 is MNHEY and CDR2 is SVGAGI. Trimming took 2 bases from V and 0 from J, leaving 14 bases between them. CDR3 sequence reads: CASSYAGISNSYEQYF. The CDR3 DNA follows: TGTGCCAGCAGTTACGCGGGGATCTCAAACTCCTACGAGCAGTACTTC.

The chain employs TRBV7-9 and TRBJ2-2; 9 bases line up with TRBD2. J gave up 4 bases and V 0 bases, and 12 bases lay outside the gene matches. This CDR3 comprises 19 residues. Germline V gene lookup returns CDR1 SEHNR and CDR2 FQNEAQ (reference sequence). This CDR3 reads CASSLAPTSGPRSTGELFF. The CDR3 nucleotides are TGTGCCAGCAGCTTAGCGCCAACTAGCGGGCCCCGGAGCACCGGGGAGCTGTTTTTT.

This rearrangement joins TRBV10-3 to TRBJ1-5; a possible D gene is TRBD1 (6 bases). Germline lookup yields CDR1 ENHRY and CDR2 SYGVKD. The CDR3 loop spans 15 amino acids. V lost 3 bases and J lost 0, with 9 bases in between. CDR3 in amino acids: CAISEPGDSNQPQHF. The CDR3 coding sequence is TGTGCCATCAGTGAACCAGGGGATAGCAATCAGCCCCAGCATTTT.

CDR3 sequence: CASSQAYSLGKLFF. DNA for the CDR3: TGCGCCAGCAGCCAAGCCTATTCTCTCGGGAAACTGTTTTTT. V and J are TRBV4-1 and TRBJ1-4; D unclear. The CDR3 runs to 14 residues. The V end was cut by 1 base, the J end by 11 bases, with 14 bases between. The germline V gene has CDR1 MGHRA and CDR2 YSYEKL.

V and J are TRBV29-1 and TRBJ2-2, with TRBD2 as a possible D gene (5 bases). This CDR3 is 12 amino acids long. V was clipped by 6 bases and J by 1 base, with 6 bases between them. Germline V gene lookup returns CDR1 SQVTM and CDR2 ANQGSEA. CDR3 nucleotide sequence: TGCAGCGTCGGAGGGAACACCGGGGAGCTGTTTTTT. Its protein is CSVGGNTGELFF.

The table lists this clone with a count of one. The chain is built from TRBV7-2 and TRBJ2-7; possibly TRBD1 for D (6 bases). With 2 bases removed from V and 2 bases from J, the gap between germline ends came to 10 bases. The CDR3 contains 14 residues. CDR1 SGHTA and CDR2 FQGNSA come from the germline V gene. DNA of the CDR3: TGTGCCAGCAGCTTACGGCAGGGGACCTACGAGCAGTACTTC. This sequence encodes CASSLRQGTYEQYF.

This chain uses TRBV14 with TRBJ2-7; D is undetermined. V was clipped by 7 bases and J by 3 bases, with 7 bases between them. Germline assignment: CDR1 SGHDN and CDR2 FVKESK. The CDR3 contains 11 residues. CDR3 amino acids: CASTNGYEQYF. For the CDR3, the DNA is TGTGCCAGCACGAACGGCTACGAGCAGTACTTC.

The CDR3 reads CASSPGSSLDYGYTF. The CDR3 nucleotides are TGTGCCAGCAGCCCCGGATCATCCCTGGACTATGGCTACACCTTC. The rearrangement uses TRBV6-4 and TRBJ1-2, with no clear D. The CDR3 sequence is 15 residues long. Per germline, CDR1 MRHNA and CDR2 SNTAGT. Trimming left V 6 bases short and J 3 bases short, with 17 bases between.

The V call is TRBV15, the J call TRBJ2-7; D perhaps matches TRBD1 (6 bases). V lost 5 bases and J 7 bases, leaving 21 bases between the germline ends. This CDR3 is built from 15 residues. Per the germline V gene, CDR1 is LNHNV and CDR2 is YYDKDF (reference sequence). The CDR3 region is CATSDPGEFGYEQYF. CDR3 coding DNA: TGTGCCACCAGCGACCCAGGGGAGTTCGGTTATGAGCAGTACTTC.

CDR3 in amino acids: CASSKPGQSSYEQYF. The CDR3 nucleotides read TGTGCCAGCAGCAAACCGGGACAGAGCTCCTACGAGCAGTACTTC. The chain has TRBV6-5 and TRBJ2-7, with 7 bases aligning to TRBD1. CDR3 size: 15 residues. Unmatched junction bases numbered 8, after V lost 6 bases and J lost 0 bases. Germline assignment: CDR1 MNHEY and CDR2 SVGAGI.

V usage is TRBV6-5 and J usage is TRBJ2-2; D might be TRBD1 (6 bases). The CDR3 covers 14 residues. The germline V and J ends were trimmed by 6 bases and 7 bases, with 15 bases remaining between them. Germline CDR1 and CDR2: MNHEY and SVGAGI. The CDR3 DNA sequence: TGTGCCAGCAGACTCCCGACCAGGGGCGGGGAGCTGTTTTTT. It yields the protein CASRLPTRGGELFF.

This sequence joins TRBV28 and TRBJ2-7, with D possibly called TRBD1 or TRBD2 (5 bases each). Per the germline V gene, CDR1 is MDHEN and CDR2 is SYDVKM. Trimming left V 2 bases short and J 3 bases short, with 14 bases between. The CDR3 has 15 residues. CDR3: CASSLRAWDLYEQYF. CDR3 coding DNA: TGTGCCAGCAGTTTAAGGGCTTGGGACCTCTACGAGCAGTACTTC. Combining the CDR3 with reference TRBV28 and TRBJ2-7 gives the whole variable domain DVKVTQSSRYLVKRTGEKVFLECVQDMDHENMFWYRQDPGLGLRLIYFSYDVKMKEKGDIPEGYSVSREKKERFSLILESASTNQTSMYLCASSLRAWDLYEQYFGPGTRLTVT.

V and J are TRBV5-5 and TRBJ2-2, with 9 bases matching TRBD2. Germline V CDR1 and CDR2: SGHKS, YYEKEE (reference sequence). V shed 3 bases and J 0 bases; nucleotides not matched to a gene: 3. The length of the CDR3 is 16 residues. CDR3 region: CASSYLAGANTGELFF. DNA of the CDR3: TGTGCCAGCAGCTATTTAGCGGGGGCGAACACCGGGGAGCTGTTTTTT. The whole variable domain, remainder taken from reference TRBV5-5 and TRBJ2-2, is DAGVTQSPTHLIKTRGQQVTLRCSPISGHKSVSWYQQVLGQGPQFIFQYYEKEERGRGNFPDRFSARQFPNYSSELNVNALLLGDSALYLCASSYLAGANTGELFFGEGSRLTVL.

The chain employs TRBV5-1 and TRBJ1-5, with a possible D match to TRBD1 (5 bases). Trimming stripped 1 base from V and 6 bases from J, with 11 bases between. Germline-derived CDR1 and CDR2 are SGHRS and YFSETQ. The CDR3 totals 14 residues. The CDR3 here is CASSLPGNGQPQHF. The CDR3 DNA reads as TGCGCCAGCAGCTTGCCAGGGAATGGTCAGCCCCAGCATTTT.

V is TRBV7-9 and J is TRBJ2-7; tentatively, D is TRBD1 or TRBD2 (5 bases each). Trimming pared 2 bases from V and 0 bases from J, leaving 17 bases between. The CDR3 runs to 17 residues. Germline V gene lookup returns CDR1 SEHNR and CDR2 FQNEAQ (reference sequence). This chain's CDR3 is CASSLFPGTTSSYEQYF. The DNA of the CDR3 is TGTGCCAGCAGCTTATTCCCCGGGACCACATCCTCCTACGAGCAGTACTTC.

The V and J genes are TRBV28 and TRBJ2-7; 9 bases line up with TRBD2. Germline values: CDR1 MDHEN, CDR2 SYDVKM. Trimming took 6 bases from V and 3 from J; bases not matched to a gene: 6. The length of the CDR3 is 14 residues. The CDR3 DNA sequence: TGTGCCAGCAGGCCGGGACTAGCACTCTACGAGCAGTACTTC. Its protein is CASRPGLALYEQYF.

V is TRBV4-1 and J is TRBJ2-3; D remains ambiguous. V was trimmed by 0 bases and J by 5 bases, leaving 9 bases between them. This CDR3 region has 14 residues. Germline values: CDR1 MGHRA, CDR2 YSYEKL. This CDR3 is CASSQDSRIDTQYF. CDR3 nucleotide sequence: TGCGCCAGCAGCCAAGATTCAAGGATAGATACGCAGTATTTT.